These 5 T cell receptor beta chains share one sample of origin, sequenced in a study of post-analysis software for immune sequencing data. The study's findings and limits: Patients carried roughly five TRBV segments more frequently than controls did, and TRBV5-6, TRBV5-1 and TRBV20-1 were among them.

Included in the TCR beta cDNA libraries were unique molecular identifiers. TCRdb redid the calling of the PCR reads with MiXCR, one entry per CDR3 protein. The repertoire has about 540,000 distinct CDR3 sequences, approximately 34% of them found once; the top ten carry around 6.1%. The antigens of these receptors remain unknown. Sequenced sample: blood. These receptors were obtained from a girl aged 2 to 17 with multiple sclerosis.

This clonotype was counted only a few times. The V and J genes are TRBV6-6 and TRBJ1-2; the D is unclear. The germline V and J ends were trimmed by 0 bases and 4 bases, with 9 bases remaining between them. The CDR3 spans 14 residues. The germline V gene has CDR1 MNHNY and CDR2 SVGAGI (reference sequence). The CDR3 is CASSYSSATYGYTF. CDR3 bases: TGTGCCAGCAGTTACTCGAGTGCTACCTATGGCTACACCTTC.

The chain carries TRBV7-2 and TRBJ2-7; the D call may be TRBD1 or TRBD2 (5 bases each). The tail of the sequence fits TRBJ2-5 better, so the J call may be wrong. CDR3 length: 13 residues. Germline V gene data show CDR1 as SGHTA and CDR2 as FQGNSA. The CDR3 nucleotides read TGTGCCAGCAGCGGGGGTCCTCCCAGGACCCAGTACTTC. Translated, it gives CASSGGPPRTQYF.

In this sample, this clonotype turned up a few times. The chain recombines TRBV20-1 with TRBJ2-5; D gene ambiguous. Germline V gene data show CDR1 as DFQATT and CDR2 as SNEGSKA (reference sequence). The CDR3 length is 10 residues. The V end lost 5 bases, the J end lost 5 bases, and 6 bases lay between the germline ends. The CDR3 protein is CSALGETQYF. The CDR3 DNA is TGCAGTGCTCTAGGGGAGACCCAGTACTTC.

This chain links TRBV6-5 with TRBJ1-1; no clear D gene. V dropped 2 bases and J dropped 3 bases, with 13 bases sitting between them. This CDR3 is built from 15 residues. Germline loops: CDR1 MNHEY, CDR2 SVGAGI. In DNA form, the CDR3 reads TGTGCCAGCAGTTACCCAGCCTTCTGGTACACTGAAGCTTTCTTT. It yields the protein CASSYPAFWYTEAFF.

The chain joins TRBV29-1 to TRBJ2-3; D might be TRBD2 (7 bases). The V end lost 2 bases, the J end lost 2 bases, and 14 bases lay between the germline ends. Germline values: CDR1 SQVTM, CDR2 ANQGSEA. This CDR3 contains 15 residues. The CDR3 protein is CSVEPAGANTDTQYF. Written as DNA, the CDR3 is TGCAGCGTTGAACCCGCGGGGGCTAACACAGATACGCAGTATTTT.